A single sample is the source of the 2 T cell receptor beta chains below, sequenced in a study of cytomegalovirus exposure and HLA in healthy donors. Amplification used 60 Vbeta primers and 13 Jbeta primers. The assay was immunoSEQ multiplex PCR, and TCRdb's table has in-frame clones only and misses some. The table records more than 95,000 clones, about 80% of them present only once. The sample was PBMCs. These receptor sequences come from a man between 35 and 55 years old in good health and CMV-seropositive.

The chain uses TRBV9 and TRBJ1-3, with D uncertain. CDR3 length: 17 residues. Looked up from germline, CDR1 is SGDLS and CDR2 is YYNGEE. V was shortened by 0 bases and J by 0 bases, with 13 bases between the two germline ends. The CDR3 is CASSVAPPEFSGNTIYF. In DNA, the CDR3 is TGTGCCAGCAGCGTAGCTCCCCCGGAGTTCTCTGGAAACACCATATATTTT.

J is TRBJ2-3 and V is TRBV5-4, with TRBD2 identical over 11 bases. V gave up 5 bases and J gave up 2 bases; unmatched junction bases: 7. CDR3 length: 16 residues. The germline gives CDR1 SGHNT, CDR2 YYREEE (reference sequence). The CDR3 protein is CASSKGTSGATDTQYF. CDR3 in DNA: TGTGCCAGCAGTAAAGGGACTAGCGGTGCCACAGATACGCAGTATTTT.